The sequence of this TCR beta chain was determined in a study of cytomegalovirus exposure and HLA in healthy donors. About the study: The same platform was used for the 130 or so validation repertoires as for the approximately 610 first-cohort repertoires, as reported in a later analysis. Overall study results and limits: Rarity characterized most TCR sequences, yet some public TCRs appeared in many donors.

V was trimmed by 7 bases and J by 5 bases, leaving 20 bases between them. The CDR3 extends over 15 amino acids. Germline CDR1 reads MNHEY; CDR2 reads SVGAGI. Of note for this clone: Its antigen is not identified.

Repertoires were generated with immunoSEQ multiplex PCR, while TCRdb's copy carries only in-frame clones and drops some. This table holds over 250,000 clones, 87% found once. This TCR was recovered from a woman aged 25 to 39 in good health and CMV-seropositive. The J gene is TRBJ1-2, the V gene TRBV6-5, with D unresolved. The specimen was PBMCs. For the CDR3, the DNA is TGTGCCAGCAAACCGAAGGGTAGGGCAGAATATGGCTACACCTTC. Its translation: CASKPKGRAEYGYTF.